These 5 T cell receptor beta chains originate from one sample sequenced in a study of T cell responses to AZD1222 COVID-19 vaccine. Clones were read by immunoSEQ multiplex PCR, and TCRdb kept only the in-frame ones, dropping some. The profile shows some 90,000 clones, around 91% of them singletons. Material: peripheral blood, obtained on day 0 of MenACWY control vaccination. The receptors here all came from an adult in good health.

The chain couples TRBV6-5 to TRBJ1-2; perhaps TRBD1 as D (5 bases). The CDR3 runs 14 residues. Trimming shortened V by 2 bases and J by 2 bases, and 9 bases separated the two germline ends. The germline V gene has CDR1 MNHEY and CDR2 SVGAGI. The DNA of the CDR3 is TGTGCCAGCAGTTACGGTTGGGGGAACTATGGCTACACCTTC. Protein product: CASSYGWGNYGYTF.

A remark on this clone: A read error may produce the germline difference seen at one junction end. CDR3 loop: CASSPTGGGAGSLF. The DNA for the CDR3 is TGTGCCAGCAGCCCAACTGGCGGGGGGGCCGGCAGTCTCTTC. The chain recombines TRBV7-2 with TRBJ2-7, with 9 nucleotides matching TRBD2. The germline CDR1 and CDR2 sequences are SGHTA and FQGNSA. This CDR3 comprises 14 residues.

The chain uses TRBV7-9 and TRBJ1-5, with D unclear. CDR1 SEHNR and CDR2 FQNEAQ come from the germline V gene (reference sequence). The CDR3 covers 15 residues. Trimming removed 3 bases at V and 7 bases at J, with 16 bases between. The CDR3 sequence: CASSFSLPTNQPQHF. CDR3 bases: TGTGCCAGCAGCTTCTCTCTACCGACGAACCAGCCCCAGCATTTT.

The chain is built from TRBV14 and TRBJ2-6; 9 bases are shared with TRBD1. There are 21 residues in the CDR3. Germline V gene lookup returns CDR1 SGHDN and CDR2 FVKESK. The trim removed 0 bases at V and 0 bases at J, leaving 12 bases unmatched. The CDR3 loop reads CASSQEWTGAYQLSGANVLTF. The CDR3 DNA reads TGTGCCAGCAGCCAAGAGTGGACAGGGGCCTATCAACTCTCTGGGGCCAACGTCCTGACTTTC.

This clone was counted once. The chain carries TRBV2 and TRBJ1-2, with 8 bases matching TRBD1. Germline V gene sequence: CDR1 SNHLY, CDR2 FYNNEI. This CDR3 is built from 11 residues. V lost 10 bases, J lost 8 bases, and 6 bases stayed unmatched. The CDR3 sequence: CAITGGLGYTF. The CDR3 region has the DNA TGTGCCATCACAGGGGGGCTCGGCTACACCTTC.